The clone carrying this T cell receptor beta chain is a singleton in its sample. Its target is not known. The data belong to a study of T cell clones after liver transplantation. As for the study in general: Patients counted as tolerant after at least one year off all immunosuppression, enzymes not exceeding twice normal. General study findings and limits: These preliminary findings come from unstandardized post-transplant sampling times.

V gave up 0 bases and J gave up 4 bases, with 11 bases separating them. This CDR3 spans 15 amino acids. CDR1 SGHDT and CDR2 YYEEEE come from the germline V gene. Some clones are missing from TCRdb's copy, which holds only in-frame ones; the method was immunoSEQ multiplex PCR. The sample carries tens of thousands of clones, roughly three quarters recorded once. The chain uses TRBV5-6 and TRBJ2-1; D not certain. The source was CD4+ T cells from blood, collected at the 22-month timepoint. The receptor was derived from a human patient who received a liver transplant. Certain T cells may be donor cells from the graft. The CDR3 sequence is CASSLGVQLYNEQFF. CDR3 nucleotides: TGTGCCAGCAGCTTGGGGGTTCAGCTTTACAATGAGCAGTTCTTC.